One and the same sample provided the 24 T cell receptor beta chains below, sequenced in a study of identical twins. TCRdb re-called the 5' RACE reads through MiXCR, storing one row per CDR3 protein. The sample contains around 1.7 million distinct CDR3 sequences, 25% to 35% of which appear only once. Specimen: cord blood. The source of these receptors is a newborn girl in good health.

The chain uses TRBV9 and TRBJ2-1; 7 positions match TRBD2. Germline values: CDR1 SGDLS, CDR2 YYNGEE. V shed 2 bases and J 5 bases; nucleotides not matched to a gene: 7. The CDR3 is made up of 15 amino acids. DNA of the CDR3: TGTGCCAGCAGCGTTGATCCTAGCGGACACAATGAGCAGTTCTTC. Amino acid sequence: CASSVDPSGHNEQFF.

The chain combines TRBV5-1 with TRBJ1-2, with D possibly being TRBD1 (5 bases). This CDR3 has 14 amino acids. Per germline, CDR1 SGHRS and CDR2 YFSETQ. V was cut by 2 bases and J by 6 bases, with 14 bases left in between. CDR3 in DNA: TGCGCCAGCAGCTTCCTCCCCCGAGGGGATGGCTACACCTTC. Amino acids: CASSFLPRGDGYTF.

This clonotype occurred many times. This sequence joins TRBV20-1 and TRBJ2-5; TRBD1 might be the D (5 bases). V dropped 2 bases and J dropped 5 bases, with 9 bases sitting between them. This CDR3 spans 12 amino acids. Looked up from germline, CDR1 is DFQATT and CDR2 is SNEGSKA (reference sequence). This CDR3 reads CSARRGRETQYF. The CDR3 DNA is TGCAGTGCTAGAAGGGGCAGGGAGACCCAGTACTTC.

The CDR3 loop reads CASSYSSSQNEQFF. The CDR3 DNA follows: TGTGCCAGCAGTTACTCTAGTTCCCAAAATGAGCAGTTCTTC. This chain joins TRBV6-6 and TRBJ2-1, with D unclear. The V end was cut by 0 bases, the J end by 7 bases, with 10 bases between. Per the germline V gene, CDR1 is MNHNY and CDR2 is SVGAGI (reference sequence). CDR3 size: 14 residues.

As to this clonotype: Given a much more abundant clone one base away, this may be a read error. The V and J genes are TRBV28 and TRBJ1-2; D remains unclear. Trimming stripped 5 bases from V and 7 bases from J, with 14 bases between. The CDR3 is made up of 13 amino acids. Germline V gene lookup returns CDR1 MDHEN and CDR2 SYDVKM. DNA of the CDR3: TGTGCCAGCAGTACCACGGATGGCTGTGGCTACACCTTC. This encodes CASSTTDGCGYTF.

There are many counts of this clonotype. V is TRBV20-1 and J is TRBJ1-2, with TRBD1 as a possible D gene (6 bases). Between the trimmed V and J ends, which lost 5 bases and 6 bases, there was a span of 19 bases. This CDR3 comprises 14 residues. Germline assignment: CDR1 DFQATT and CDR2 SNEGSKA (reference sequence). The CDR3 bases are TGCAGTGCTCACCAAACAGGGTCCCTCCATGGCTACACCTTC. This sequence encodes CSAHQTGSLHGYTF.

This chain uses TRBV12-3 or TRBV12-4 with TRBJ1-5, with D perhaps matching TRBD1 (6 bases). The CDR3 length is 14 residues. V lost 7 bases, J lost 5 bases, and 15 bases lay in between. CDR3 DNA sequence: TGTGCCAGCACCCTTACAGGGAAAGATCAGCCCCAGCATTTT. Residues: CASTLTGKDQPQHF.

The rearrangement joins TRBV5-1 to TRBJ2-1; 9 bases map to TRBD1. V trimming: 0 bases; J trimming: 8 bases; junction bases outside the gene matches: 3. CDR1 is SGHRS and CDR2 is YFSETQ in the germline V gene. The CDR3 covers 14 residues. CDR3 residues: CASSLGDRVYEQFF. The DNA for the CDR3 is TGCGCCAGCAGCTTGGGGGACAGGGTGTATGAGCAGTTCTTC.

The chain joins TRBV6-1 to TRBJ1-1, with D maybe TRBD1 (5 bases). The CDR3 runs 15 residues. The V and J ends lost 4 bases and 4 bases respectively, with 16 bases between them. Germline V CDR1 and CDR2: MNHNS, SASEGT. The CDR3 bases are TGTGCCAGCAGTGTAACGGGGGGAAGTGGCACTGAAGCTTTCTTT. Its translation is CASSVTGGSGTEAFF.

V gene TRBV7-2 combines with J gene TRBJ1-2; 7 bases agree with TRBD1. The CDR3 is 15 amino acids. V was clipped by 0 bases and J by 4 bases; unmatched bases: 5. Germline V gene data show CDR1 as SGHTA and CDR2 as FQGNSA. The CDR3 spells CASSLAQGTSYGYTF. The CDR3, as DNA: TGTGCCAGCAGCTTAGCACAGGGGACCTCCTATGGCTACACCTTC.

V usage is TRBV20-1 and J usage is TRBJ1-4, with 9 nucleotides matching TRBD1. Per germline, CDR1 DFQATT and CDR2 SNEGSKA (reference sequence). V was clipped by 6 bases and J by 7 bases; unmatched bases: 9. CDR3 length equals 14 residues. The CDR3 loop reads CSAPDRGNGEKLFF. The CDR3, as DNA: TGCAGTGCCCCTGACAGGGGGAATGGTGAAAAACTGTTTTTT.

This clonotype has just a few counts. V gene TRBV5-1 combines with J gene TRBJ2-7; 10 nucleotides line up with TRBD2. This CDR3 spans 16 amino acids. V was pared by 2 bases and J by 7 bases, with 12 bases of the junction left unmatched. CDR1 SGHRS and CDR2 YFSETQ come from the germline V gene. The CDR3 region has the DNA TGCGCCAGCAGCTTTAACGGGCTAGCGGGAGTCAATGAGCAGTACTTC. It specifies CASSFNGLAGVNEQYF.

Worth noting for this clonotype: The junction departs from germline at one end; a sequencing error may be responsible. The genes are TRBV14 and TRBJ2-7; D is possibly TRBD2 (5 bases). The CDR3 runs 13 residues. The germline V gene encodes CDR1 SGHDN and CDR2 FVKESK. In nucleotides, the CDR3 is TGTGCCAGCAGCCAAAGCAGTATTGGGGAGCAGTCCTTC. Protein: CASSQSSIGEQSF.

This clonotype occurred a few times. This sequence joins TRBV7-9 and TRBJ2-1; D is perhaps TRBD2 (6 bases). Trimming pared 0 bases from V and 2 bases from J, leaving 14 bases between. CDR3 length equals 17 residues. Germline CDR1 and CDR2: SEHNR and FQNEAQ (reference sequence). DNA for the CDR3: TGTGCCAGCAGCTTAGCGTGGGCGGGGCGAGCCTACAATGAGCAGTTCTTC. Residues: CASSLAWAGRAYNEQFF.

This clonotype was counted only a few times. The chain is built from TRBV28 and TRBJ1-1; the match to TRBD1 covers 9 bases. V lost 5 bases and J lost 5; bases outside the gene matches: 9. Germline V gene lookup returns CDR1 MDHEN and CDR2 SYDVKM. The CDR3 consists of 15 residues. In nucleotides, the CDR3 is TGTGCCAGCAGTGTACGAGGGACAGGGATGACTGAAGCTTTCTTT. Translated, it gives CASSVRGTGMTEAFF.

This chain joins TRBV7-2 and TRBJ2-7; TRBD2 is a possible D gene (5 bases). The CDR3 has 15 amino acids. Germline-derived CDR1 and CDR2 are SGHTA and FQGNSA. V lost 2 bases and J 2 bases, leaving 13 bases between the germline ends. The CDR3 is CASSLFGKGTYEQYF. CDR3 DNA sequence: TGTGCCAGCAGCTTATTCGGGAAAGGAACCTACGAGCAGTACTTC.

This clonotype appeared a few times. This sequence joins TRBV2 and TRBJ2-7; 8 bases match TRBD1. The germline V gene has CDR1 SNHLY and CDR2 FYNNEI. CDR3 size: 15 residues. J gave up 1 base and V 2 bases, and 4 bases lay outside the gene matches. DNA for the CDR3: TGTGCCAGCAGTGAAAGATGGACAGGGTCCTACGAGCAGTACTTC. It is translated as CASSERWTGSYEQYF.

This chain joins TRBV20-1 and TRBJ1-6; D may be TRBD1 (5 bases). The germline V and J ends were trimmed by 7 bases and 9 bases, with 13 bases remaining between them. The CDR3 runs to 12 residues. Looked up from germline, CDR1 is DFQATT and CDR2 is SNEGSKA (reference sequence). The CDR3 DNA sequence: TGCAGTGTTCCCAACGGGGGTTCACCCCTCCACTTT. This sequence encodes CSVPNGGSPLHF.

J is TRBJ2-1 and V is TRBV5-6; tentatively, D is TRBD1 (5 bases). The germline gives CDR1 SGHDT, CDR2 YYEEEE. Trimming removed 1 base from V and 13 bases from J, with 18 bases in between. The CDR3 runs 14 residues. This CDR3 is CASSLRGIQETQFF. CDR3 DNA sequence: TGTGCCAGCAGCTTGAGGGGCATCCAAGAGACCCAGTTCTTC.

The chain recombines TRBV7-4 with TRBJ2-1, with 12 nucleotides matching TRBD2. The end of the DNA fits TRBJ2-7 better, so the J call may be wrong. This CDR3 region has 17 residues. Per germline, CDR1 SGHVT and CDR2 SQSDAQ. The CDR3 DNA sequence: TGTGCCAGCAGCTCCGACAGGACTAGCGGGGAGGACAATGAGCAGTACTTC. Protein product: CASSSDRTSGEDNEQYF.

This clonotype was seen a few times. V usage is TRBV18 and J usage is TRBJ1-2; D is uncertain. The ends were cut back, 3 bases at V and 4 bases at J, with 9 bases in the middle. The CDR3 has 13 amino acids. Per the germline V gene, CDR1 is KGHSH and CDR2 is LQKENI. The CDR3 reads CASSPDDGYGYTF. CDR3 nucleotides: TGTGCCAGCTCACCTGATGACGGCTATGGCTACACCTTC.

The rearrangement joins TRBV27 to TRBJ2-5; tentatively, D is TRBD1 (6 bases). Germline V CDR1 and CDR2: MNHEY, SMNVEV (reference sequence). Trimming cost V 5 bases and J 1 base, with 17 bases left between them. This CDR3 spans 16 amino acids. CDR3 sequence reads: CASSTQPTGLQETQYF. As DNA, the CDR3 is TGTGCCAGCAGTACACAACCCACAGGGCTCCAAGAGACCCAGTACTTC.

In DNA form, the CDR3 reads TGCAGCGTTGACAGCCTCGGGGGAGATACGCAGTATTTT. As protein: CSVDSLGGDTQYF. V usage is TRBV29-1 and J usage is TRBJ2-3; D may be TRBD2 (6 bases). V was trimmed by 3 bases and J by 5 bases, leaving 12 bases between them. CDR1 and CDR2 from the germline V gene are SQVTM and ANQGSEA. There are 13 residues in the CDR3.

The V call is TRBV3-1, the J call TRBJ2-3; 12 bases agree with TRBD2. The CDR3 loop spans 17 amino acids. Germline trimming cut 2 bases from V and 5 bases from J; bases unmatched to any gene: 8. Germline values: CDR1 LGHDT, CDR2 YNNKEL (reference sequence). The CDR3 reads CASSQRLAGGQVDTQYF. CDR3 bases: TGTGCCAGCAGCCAACGCCTAGCGGGGGGGCAAGTAGATACGCAGTATTTT.